This TCR beta chain was documented in a study of Ad26.COV2.S vaccination and SARS-CoV-2 variants. This sample's treatment: 19 received Ad26.COV2.S at low or high dose, single or two shots; 5 received placebo; per-sample allocation not given. Sampling took place 63 days after the first vaccine or placebo injection. Trimming removed 2 bases from V and 1 base from J, with 15 bases in between. The CDR3 is 16 residues long. The germline V gene encodes CDR1 SGHRS and CDR2 YFSETQ. Profiling relied on immunoSEQ multiplex PCR, and the TCRdb table lists in-frame clones only, not all of them. The sample lists roughly 240,000 clones; over 75% were seen once.

Sequencing was performed on peripheral blood, taken in a trial of Ad26.COV2.S vaccine versus placebo. The chain recombines TRBV5-1 with TRBJ1-1; D unresolved. This TCR derives from a person between 18 and 65 years old who received the Ad26.COV2.S COVID-19 vaccine or a placebo. CDR3 loop: CASSLGQVYKNTEAFF. The CDR3 DNA reads TGCGCCAGCAGCTTAGGGCAGGTTTACAAGAACACTGAAGCTTTCTTT.